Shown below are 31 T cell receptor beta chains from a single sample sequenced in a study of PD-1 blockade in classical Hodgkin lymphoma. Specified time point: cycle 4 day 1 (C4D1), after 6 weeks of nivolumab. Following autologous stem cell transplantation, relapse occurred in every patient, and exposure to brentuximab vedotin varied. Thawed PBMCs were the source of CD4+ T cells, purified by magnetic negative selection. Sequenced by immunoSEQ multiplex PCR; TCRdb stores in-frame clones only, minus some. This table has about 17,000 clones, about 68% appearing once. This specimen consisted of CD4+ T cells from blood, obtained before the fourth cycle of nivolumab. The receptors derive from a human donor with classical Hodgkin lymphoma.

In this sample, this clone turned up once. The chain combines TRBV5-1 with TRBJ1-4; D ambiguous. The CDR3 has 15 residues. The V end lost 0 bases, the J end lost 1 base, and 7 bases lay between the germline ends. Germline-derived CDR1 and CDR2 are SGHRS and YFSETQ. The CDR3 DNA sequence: TGCGCCAGCAGCTTGGAAGGTGGAACTAATGAAAAACTGTTTTTT. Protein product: CASSLEGGTNEKLFF.

The CDR3 sequence: CASSQDPDRGSYNEQFF. The CDR3 bases are TGCGCCAGCAGCCAAGATCCCGACAGGGGCTCCTACAATGAGCAGTTCTTC. J is TRBJ2-1 and V is TRBV4-3, with 8 bases fitting TRBD1. Trimming at V came to 0 bases and at J to 0 bases, leaving 4 bases not matched to a gene. This CDR3 contains 17 residues. CDR1 LGHNA and CDR2 YSLEER come from the germline V gene.

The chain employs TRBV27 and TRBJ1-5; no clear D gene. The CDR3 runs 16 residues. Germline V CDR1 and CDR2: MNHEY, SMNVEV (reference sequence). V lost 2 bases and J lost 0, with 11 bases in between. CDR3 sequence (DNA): TGTGCCAGCAGTTTAAGGGCAAAGGGTAGCAATCAGCCCCAGCATTTT. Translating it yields CASSLRAKGSNQPQHF.

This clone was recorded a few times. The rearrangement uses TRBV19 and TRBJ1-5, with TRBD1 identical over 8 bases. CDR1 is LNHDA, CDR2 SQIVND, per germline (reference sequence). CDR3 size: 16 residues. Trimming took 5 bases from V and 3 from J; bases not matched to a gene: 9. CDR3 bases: TGTGCCAGTAGTCTCAGGGGGACAGGATCCAATCAGCCCCAGCATTTT. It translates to CASSLRGTGSNQPQHF.

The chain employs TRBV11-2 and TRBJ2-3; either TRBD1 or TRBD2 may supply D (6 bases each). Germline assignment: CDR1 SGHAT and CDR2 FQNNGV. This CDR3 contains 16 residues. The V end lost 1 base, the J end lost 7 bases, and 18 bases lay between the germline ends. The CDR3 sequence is CASSLVRFGGLYTQYF. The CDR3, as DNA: TGTGCCAGCAGCTTAGTGCGATTCGGGGGCCTCTATACGCAGTATTTT.

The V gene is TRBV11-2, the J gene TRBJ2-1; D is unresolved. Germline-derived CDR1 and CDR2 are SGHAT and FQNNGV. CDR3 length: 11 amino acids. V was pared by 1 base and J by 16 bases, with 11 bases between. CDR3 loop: CASSLGNRRFF. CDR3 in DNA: TGTGCCAGCAGCTTAGGAAATAGGAGATTCTTC.

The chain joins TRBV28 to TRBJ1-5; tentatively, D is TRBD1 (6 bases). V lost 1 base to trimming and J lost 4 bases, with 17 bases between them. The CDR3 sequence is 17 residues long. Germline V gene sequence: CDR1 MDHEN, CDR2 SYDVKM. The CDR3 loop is CASSLLYRVGMNQPQHF. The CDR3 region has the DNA TGTGCCAGCAGTTTATTGTACAGGGTTGGGATGAATCAGCCCCAGCATTTT.

For the CDR3, the DNA is TGTGCCAGCAGCTTGTATCTAGCGGGAGTCGGGATGAACATTCAGTACTTC. This translates into CASSLYLAGVGMNIQYF. This chain links TRBV5-5 with TRBJ2-4, with 10 positions matching TRBD2. CDR1 SGHKS and CDR2 YYEKEE come from the germline V gene (reference sequence). After removal of 1 base from V and 7 bases from J, the junction contained 11 bases not matched to a gene. The CDR3 runs 17 residues. The full variable domain, with the rest looked up from reference TRBV5-5 and TRBJ2-4, is DAGVTQSPTHLIKTRGQQVTLRCSPISGHKSVSWYQQVLGQGPQFIFQYYEKEERGRGNFPDRFSARQFPNYSSELNVNALLLGDSALYLCASSLYLAGVGMNIQYFGAGTRLSVL.

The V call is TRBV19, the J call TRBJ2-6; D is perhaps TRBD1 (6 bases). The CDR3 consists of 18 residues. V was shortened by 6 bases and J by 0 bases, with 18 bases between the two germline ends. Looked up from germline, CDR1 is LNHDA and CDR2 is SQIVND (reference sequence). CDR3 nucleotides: TGTGCCAGTAGGGCCCCCCGGACAGTCCACTCTGGGGCCAACGTCCTGACTTTC. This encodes CASRAPRTVHSGANVLTF.

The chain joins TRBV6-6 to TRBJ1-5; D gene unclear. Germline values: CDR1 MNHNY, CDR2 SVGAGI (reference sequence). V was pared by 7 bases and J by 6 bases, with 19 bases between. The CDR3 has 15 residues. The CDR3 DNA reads TGTGCCAGCACCCTCGACGGGTCTCCGGGTCAGCCCCAGCATTTT. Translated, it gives CASTLDGSPGQPQHF.

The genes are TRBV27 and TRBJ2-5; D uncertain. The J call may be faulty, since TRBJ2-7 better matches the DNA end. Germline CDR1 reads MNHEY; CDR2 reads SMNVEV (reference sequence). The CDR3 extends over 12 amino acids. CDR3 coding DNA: TGTGCCAGCACGGGCGCTGCCTACGAGCAGTACTTC. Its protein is CASTGAAYEQYF.

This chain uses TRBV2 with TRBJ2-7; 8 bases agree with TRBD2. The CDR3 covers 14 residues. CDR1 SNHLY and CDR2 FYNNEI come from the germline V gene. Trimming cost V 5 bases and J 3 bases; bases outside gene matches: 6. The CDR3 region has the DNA TGTGCCAGCAGTAAAACTAGCGGAGGCTACGAGCAGTACTTC. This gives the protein CASSKTSGGYEQYF.

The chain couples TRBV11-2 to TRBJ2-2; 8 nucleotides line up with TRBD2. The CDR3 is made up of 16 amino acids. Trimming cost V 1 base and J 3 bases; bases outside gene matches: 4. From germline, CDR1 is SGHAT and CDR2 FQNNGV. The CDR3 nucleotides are TGTGCCAGCAGCTTAGTCTGGCGGGGGGACACCGGGGAGCTGTTTTTT. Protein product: CASSLVWRGDTGELFF.

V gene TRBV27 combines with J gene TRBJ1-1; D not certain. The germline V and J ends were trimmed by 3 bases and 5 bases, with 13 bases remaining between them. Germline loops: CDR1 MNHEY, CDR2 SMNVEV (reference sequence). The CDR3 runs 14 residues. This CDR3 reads CASSLFGAGTEAFF. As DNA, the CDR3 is TGTGCCAGCAGTTTGTTTGGCGCGGGGACTGAAGCTTTCTTT.

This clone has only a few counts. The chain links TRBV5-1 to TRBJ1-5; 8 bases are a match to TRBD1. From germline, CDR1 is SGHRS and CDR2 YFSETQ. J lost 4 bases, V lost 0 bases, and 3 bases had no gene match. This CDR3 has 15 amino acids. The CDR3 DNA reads TGCGCCAGCAGCTTGGGGACAGGGATGAATCAGCCCCAGCATTTT. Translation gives CASSLGTGMNQPQHF.

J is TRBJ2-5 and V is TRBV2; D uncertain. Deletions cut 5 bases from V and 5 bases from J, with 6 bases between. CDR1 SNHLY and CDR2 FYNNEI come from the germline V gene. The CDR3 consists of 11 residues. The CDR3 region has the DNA TGTGCCAGCAGTTCACCGGAGACCCAGTACTTC. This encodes CASSSPETQYF.

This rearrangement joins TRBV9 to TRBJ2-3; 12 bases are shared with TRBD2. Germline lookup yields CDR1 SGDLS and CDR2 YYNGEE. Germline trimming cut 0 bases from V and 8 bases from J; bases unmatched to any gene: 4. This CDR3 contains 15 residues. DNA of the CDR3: TGTGCCAGCAGCGTAGGACTAGCGGGAGCGGGTACGCAGTATTTT. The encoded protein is CASSVGLAGAGTQYF.

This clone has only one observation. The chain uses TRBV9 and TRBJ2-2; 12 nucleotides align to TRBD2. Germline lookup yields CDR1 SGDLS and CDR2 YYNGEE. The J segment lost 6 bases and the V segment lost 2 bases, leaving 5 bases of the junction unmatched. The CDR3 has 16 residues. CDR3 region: CASSVLAGGPPGELFF. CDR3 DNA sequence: TGTGCCAGCAGCGTTCTAGCGGGAGGGCCTCCCGGGGAGCTGTTTTTT. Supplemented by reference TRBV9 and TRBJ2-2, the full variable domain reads DSGVTQTPKHLITATGQRVTLRCSPRSGDLSVYWYQQSLDQGLQFLIQYYNGEERAKGNILERFSAQQFPDLHSELNLSSLELGDSALYFCASSVLAGGPPGELFFGEGSRLTVL.

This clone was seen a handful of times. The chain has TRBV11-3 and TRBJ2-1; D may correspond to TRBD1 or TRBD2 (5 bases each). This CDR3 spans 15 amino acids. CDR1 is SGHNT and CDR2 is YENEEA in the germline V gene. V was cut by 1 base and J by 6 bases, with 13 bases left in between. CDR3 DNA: TGTGCCAGCAGCTTAGGGCAGGGAGAGCTCAATGAGCAGTTCTTC. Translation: CASSLGQGELNEQFF.

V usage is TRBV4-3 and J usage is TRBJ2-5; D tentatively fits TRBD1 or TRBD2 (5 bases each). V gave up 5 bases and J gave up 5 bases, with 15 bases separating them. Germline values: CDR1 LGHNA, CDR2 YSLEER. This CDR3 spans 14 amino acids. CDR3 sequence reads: CASSGGGLGETQYF. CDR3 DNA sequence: TGCGCCAGCAGCGGTGGGGGTTTGGGGGAGACCCAGTACTTC.

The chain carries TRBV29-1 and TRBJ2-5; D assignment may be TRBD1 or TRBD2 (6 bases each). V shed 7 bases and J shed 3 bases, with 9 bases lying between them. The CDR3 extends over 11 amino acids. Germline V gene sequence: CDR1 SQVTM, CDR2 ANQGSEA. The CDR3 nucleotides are TGCAGCGGGGGGGCAGAAGAGACCCAGTACTTC. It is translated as CSGGAEETQYF. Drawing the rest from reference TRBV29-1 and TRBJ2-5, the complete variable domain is SAVISQKPSRDICQRGTSLTIQCQVDSQVTMMFWYRQQPGQSLTLIATANQGSEATYESGFVIDKFPISRPNLTFSTLTVSNMSPEDSSIYLCSGGAEETQYFGPGTRLLVL.

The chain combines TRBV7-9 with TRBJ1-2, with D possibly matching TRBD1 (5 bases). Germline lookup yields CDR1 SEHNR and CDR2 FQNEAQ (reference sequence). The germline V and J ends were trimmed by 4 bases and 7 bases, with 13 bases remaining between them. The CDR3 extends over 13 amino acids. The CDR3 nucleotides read TGTGCCAGCAGCTCCCCCCAGGGATTTGGCTACACCTTC. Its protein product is CASSSPQGFGYTF.

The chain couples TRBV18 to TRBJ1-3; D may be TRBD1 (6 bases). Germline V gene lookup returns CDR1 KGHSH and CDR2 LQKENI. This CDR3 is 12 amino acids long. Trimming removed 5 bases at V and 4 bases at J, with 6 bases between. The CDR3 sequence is CASSGTGNTIYF. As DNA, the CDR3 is TGTGCCAGCTCAGGGACAGGAAACACCATATATTTT.

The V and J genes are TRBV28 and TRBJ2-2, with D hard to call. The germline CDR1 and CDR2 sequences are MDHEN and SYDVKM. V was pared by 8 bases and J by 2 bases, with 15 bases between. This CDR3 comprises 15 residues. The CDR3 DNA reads TGTGCCAGCCGAACGCCGTCGATAAACACCGGGGAGCTGTTTTTT. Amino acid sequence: CASRTPSINTGELFF. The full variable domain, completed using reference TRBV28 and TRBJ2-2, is DVKVTQSSRYLVKRTGEKVFLECVQDMDHENMFWYRQDPGLGLRLIYFSYDVKMKEKGDIPEGYSVSREKKERFSLILESASTNQTSMYLCASRTPSINTGELFFGEGSRLTVL.

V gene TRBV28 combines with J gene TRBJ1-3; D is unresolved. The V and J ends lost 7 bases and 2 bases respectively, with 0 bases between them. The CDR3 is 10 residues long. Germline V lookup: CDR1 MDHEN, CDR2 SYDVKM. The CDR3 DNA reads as TGTGCCAGCACTGGAAACACCATATATTTT. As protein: CASTGNTIYF.

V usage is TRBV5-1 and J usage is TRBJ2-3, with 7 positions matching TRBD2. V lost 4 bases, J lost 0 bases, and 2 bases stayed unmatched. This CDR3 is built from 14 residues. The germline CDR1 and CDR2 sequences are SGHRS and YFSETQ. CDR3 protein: CASSLTSSTDTQYF. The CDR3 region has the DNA TGCGCCAGCAGCCTGACTAGCAGCACAGATACGCAGTATTTT.

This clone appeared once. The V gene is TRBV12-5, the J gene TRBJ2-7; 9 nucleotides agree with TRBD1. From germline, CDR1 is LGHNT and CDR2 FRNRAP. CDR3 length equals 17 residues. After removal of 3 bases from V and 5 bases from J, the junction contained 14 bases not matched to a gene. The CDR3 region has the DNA TGTGCTAGTGGTTTATCAGCAGGACAGGGGCGAAATCACGAGCAGTACTTC. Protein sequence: CASGLSAGQGRNHEQYF.

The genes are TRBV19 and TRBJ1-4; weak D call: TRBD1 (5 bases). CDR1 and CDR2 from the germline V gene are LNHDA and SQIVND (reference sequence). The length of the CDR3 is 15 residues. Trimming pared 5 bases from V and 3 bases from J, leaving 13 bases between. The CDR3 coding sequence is TGTGCCAGTAGTGACCAGGGTGGCGCTAATGAAAAACTGTTTTTT. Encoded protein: CASSDQGGANEKLFF.

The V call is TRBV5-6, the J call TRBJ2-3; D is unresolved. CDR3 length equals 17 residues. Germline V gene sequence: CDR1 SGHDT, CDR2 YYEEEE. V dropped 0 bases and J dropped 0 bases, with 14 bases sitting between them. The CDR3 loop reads CASSLGAGAKSTDTQYF. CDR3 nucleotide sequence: TGTGCCAGCAGCTTGGGGGCAGGAGCTAAGAGCACAGATACGCAGTATTTT.

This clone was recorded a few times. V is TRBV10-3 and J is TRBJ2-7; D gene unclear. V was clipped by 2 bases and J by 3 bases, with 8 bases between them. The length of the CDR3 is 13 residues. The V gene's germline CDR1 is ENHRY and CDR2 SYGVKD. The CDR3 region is CAISENPNYEQYV. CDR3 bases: TGTGCCATCAGTGAGAACCCCAACTACGAGCAGTACGTC.

The CDR3 is CASSQDDGRAIDTQYF. The CDR3 DNA reads as TGCGCCAGCAGCCAAGATGACGGGAGGGCCATAGATACGCAGTATTTT. The chain carries TRBV4-1 and TRBJ2-3; 8 nucleotides line up with TRBD2. The junction had 7 bases not matched to a gene; V was cut back by 0 bases and J by 5 bases. The CDR3 extends over 16 amino acids. Germline CDR1 is MGHRA and CDR2 is YSYEKL.